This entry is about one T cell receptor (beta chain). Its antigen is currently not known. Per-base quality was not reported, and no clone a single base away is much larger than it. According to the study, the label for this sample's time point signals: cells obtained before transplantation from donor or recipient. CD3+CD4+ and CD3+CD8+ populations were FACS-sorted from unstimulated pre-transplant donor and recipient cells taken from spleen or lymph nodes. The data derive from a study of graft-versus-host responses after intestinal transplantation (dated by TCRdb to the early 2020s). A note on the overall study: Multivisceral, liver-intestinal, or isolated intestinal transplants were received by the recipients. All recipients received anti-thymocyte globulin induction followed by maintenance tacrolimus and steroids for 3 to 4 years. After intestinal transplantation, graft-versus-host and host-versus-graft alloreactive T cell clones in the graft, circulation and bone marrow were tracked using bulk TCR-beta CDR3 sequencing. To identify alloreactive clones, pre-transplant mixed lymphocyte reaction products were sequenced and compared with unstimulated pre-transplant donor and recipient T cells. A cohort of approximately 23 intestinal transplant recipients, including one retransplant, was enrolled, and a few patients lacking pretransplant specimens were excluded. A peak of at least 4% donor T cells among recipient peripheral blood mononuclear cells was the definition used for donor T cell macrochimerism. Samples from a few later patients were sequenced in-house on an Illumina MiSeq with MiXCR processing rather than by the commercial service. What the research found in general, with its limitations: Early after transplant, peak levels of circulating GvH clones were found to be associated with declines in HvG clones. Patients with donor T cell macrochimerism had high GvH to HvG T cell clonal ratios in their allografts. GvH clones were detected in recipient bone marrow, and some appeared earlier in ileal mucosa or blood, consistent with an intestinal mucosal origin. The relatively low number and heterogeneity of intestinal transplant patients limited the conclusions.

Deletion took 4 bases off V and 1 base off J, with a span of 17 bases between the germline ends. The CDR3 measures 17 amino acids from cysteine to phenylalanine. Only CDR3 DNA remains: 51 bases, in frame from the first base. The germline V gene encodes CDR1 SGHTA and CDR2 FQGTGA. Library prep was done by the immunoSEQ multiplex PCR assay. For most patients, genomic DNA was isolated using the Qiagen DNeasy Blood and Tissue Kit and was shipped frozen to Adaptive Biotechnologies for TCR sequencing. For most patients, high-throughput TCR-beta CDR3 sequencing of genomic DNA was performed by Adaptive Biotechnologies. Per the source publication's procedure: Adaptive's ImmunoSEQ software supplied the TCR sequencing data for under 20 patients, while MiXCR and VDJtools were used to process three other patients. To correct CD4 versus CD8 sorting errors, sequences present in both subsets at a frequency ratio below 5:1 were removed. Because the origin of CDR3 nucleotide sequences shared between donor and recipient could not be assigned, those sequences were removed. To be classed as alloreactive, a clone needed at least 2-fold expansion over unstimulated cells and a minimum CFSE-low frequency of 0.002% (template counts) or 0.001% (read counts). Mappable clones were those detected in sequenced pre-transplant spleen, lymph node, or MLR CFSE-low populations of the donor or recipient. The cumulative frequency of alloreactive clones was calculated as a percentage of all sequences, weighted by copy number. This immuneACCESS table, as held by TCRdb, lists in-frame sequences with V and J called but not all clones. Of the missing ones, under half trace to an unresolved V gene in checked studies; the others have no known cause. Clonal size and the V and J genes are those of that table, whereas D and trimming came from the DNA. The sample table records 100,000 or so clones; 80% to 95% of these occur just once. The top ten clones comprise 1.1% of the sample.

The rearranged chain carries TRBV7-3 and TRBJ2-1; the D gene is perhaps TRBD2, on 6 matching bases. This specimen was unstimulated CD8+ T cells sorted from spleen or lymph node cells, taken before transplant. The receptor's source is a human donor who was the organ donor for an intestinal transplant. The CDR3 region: CASSSTGSPISYNEQFF. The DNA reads TGTGCCAGCAGCTCCACCGGGAGCCCGATATCCTACAATGAGCAGTTCTTC. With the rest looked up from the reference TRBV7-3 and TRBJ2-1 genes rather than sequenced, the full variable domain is GAGVSQTPSNKVTEKGKYVELRCDPISGHTALYWYRQSLGQGPEFLIYFQGTGAADDSGLPNDRFFAVRPEGSVSTLKIQRTERGDSAVYLCASSSTGSPISYNEQFFGPGTRLTVL.